This T cell receptor beta chain was captured by sequencing in a study of blood T cell repertoires in COVID-19. Repertoires were generated with immunoSEQ multiplex PCR, while TCRdb's copy carries only in-frame clones and drops some. The sample has about 380,000 clones; around 85% are singletons. The table lists this clone with a few counts. The sample was peripheral blood. This clonotype was sampled from a woman aged 18-30 years with acute or convalescent COVID-19.

CDR3 coding DNA: TGTGCCAGCAGCTCCCGGGACAGGGCGGTAGATACGCAGTATTTT. Translation: CASSSRDRAVDTQYF. The genes are TRBV7-9 and TRBJ2-3; TRBD1 agrees at 9 bases. CDR1 is SEHNR, CDR2 FQNEAQ, per germline (reference sequence). The CDR3 is 15 amino acids. V shed 4 bases, J shed 5 bases, and the junction held 7 bases outside the gene matches.